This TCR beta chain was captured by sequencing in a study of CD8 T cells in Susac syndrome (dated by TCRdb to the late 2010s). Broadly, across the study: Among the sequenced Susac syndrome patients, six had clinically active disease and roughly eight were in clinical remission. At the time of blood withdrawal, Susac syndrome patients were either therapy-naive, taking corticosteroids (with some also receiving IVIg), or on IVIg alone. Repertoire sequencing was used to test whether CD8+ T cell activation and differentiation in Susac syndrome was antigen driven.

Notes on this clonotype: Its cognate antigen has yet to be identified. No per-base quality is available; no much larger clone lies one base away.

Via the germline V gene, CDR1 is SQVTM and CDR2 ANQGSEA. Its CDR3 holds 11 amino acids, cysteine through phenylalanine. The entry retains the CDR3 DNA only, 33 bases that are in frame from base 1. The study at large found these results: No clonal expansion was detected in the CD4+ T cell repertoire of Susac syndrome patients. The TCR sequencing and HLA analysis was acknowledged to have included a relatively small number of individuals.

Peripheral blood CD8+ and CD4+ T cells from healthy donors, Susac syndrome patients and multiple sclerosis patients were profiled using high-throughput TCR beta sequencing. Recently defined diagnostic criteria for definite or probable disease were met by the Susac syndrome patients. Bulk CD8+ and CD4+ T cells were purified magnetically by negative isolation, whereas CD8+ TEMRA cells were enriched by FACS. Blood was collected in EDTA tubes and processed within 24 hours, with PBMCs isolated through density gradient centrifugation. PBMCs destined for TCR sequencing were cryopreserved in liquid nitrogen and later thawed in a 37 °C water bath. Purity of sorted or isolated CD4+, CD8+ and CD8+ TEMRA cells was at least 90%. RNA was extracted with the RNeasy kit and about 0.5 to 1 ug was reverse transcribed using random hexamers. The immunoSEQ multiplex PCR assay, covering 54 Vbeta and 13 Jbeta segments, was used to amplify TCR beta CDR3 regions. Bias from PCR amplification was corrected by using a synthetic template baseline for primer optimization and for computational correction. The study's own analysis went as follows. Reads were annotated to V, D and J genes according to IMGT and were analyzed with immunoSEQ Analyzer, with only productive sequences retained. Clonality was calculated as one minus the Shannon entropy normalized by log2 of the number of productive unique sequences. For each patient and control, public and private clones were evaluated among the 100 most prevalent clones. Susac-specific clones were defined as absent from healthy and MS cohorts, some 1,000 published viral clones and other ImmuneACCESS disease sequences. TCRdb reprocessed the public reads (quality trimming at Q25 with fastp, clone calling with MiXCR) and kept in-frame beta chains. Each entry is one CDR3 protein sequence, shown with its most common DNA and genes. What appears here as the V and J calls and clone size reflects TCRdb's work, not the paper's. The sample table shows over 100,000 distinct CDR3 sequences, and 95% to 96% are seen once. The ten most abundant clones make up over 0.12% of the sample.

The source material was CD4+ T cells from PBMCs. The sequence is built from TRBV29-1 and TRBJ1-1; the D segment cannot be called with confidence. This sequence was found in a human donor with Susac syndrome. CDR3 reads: CSSGVNTEAFF. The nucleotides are TGCAGTTCTGGGGTGAACACTGAAGCTTTCTTT.